This T cell receptor beta chain was retrieved from a study of blood T cell repertoires in COVID-19. The overall study: T cells, B-cell-depleted T cells, or PBMCs provided the cDNA or gDNA that served as material.

The CDR3 extends over 13 amino acids. Trimming cost V 3 bases and J 6 bases; bases outside gene matches: 3. CDR1 SGHNT and CDR2 YYREEE come from the germline V gene (reference sequence). The method was immunoSEQ multiplex PCR; TCRdb's version includes in-frame clones alone and lacks a portion of them. In the table there are 80,000 to 95,000 clones, approximately 86% of which are singletons. Source material: peripheral blood. This clonotype was obtained from a woman aged 45 to 65 with active or convalescent COVID-19. This chain connects TRBV5-4 to TRBJ1-1; 9 nucleotides agree with TRBD1. This CDR3 reads CASSWDREAEAFF. The CDR3 DNA reads as TGTGCCAGCAGCTGGGACAGGGAGGCTGAAGCTTTCTTT.